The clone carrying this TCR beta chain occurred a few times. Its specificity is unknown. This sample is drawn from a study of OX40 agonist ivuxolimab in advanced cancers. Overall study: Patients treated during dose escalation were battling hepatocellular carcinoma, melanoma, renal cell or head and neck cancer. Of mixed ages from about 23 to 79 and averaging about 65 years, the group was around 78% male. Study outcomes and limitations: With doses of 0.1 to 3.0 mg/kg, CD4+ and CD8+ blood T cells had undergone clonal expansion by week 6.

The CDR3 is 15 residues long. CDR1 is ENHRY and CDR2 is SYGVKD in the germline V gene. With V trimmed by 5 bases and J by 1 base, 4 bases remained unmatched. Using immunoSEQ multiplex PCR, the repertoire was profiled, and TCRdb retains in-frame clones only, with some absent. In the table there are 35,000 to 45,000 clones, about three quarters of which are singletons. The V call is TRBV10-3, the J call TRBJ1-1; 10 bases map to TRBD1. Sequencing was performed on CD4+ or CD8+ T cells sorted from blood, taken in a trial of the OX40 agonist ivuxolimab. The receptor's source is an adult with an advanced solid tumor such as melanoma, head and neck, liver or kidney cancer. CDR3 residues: CAISLGDRGNTEAFF. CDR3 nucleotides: TGTGCCATCAGTCTGGGGGACAGGGGGAACACTGAAGCTTTCTTT.